This T cell receptor beta chain was sequenced in a study of T cells expressing NK-cell markers. Study-wide context: HCMV seropositivity characterized seven of the eight sequenced donors, and seronegativity one. Study observations and caveats: Each of roughly 6 donors carried dominant NKG2C+ clonotypes accounting for about 1.0-8% of CD8+ T cells. For a handful of donors, these clonotypes were likewise the leading ones in the CD3+CD56-NKG2C+ fraction.

TCRdb derives one entry per CDR3 protein from the 5' RACE reads, leaving out DNA. The sample's table shows about 150,000 distinct CDR3 sequences. On this clonotype: Its specificity is not known.

The receptor was derived from a man younger than 30 in good health. The sample taken for sequencing was blood T cells: a sorted CD56 or NKG2C T cell subset, CD4+ or CD8+ T cells, or bulk PBMC T cells (not recorded which).

The CDR3 here is CASSLGNLEEKLFF. V and J are TRBV5-1 and TRBJ1-4. The CDR3 runs to 14 residues. From germline, CDR1 is SGHRS and CDR2 YFSETQ.